What follows is one TCR beta chain and its context. Which antigen it targets is not known. The germline gene is not matched at one end of the junction; a read error may be the cause. CDR1 and CDR2, per the germline V gene, are LGHNT and FRNRAP. The CDR3 contains 21 residues, cysteine and phenylalanine counted. Left in the record is the CDR3 DNA by itself, 63 bases read in frame from the first base. This entry comes from a study of tumor-infiltrating lymphocytes in primary liver carcinoma (TCRdb year 2017). Study-level background: Between November 2015 and 2016, a few patients in China with histopathologically diagnosed primary liver carcinoma had surgical resection. Of the five patients, three men and two women aged 30 to 69 years, four had hepatocellular carcinoma and one had combined HCC and intrahepatic cholangiocarcinoma. Tumors of the five patients were stage T1-T3 N0M0 with maximum diameters of roughly 4 to 11 cm. Each sample produced roughly 3.65 to 7.5 million productive TCRbeta reads, and read depth showed no significant difference between tissue types. For each liver tumor, the study sampled five regions along with adjacent normal tissue and blood, and applied TCRbeta repertoire sequencing, expression microarrays and whole-exome sequencing. A total of 35 or so specimens from 5 patients went through TCRbeta repertoire sequencing, namely 25 tumor regions, 5 adjacent noncancerous liver tissues and 5 peripheral blood samples. Reproducibility between technical replicate repertoires was high, with correlation coefficients above 0.95 and mean shared-clone rates roughly 0.87.

TRIzol reagent was used to extract blood RNA from unsorted whole blood, while the DNeasy Blood & Tissue kit provided the germline DNA. At the time of sampling, the patients were treatment-naive and had chronic HBV infection. Around 3.9 milliliters of peripheral blood were collected into K2EDTA tubes before surgery. Starting from 450 to 500 ng total RNA, TCRbeta-specific cDNA was produced by reverse transcription with a constant-region primer and ProtoScript II reverse transcriptase. The TCRbeta libraries were prepared through three rounds of nested multiplex PCR following a slightly modified ARM-PCR procedure. Each of the first two PCR rounds ran for approximately 10 cycles using multiplex TRBV1-TRBV30 forward primers together with a Cbeta reverse primer. A final 25-cycle PCR with Deep VentR polymerase added sample barcodes and Illumina adapters. Before sequencing, amplicons of 200-500 bp were gel-purified using a QIAquick gel extraction kit. TCRbeta amplicons were sequenced on an Illumina HiSeq 2500 with 250-bp paired-end reads. The original pipeline was this. To recover full CDR3 sequences, reads were quality-trimmed using Trimmomatic v0.33 and paired reads were then merged using FLASH v1.2.11. V, D and J germline segments were assigned to the rearranged TCRbeta sequences by MiGEC v1.2.1b. Clonotype statistics and Shannon-Wiener diversity indices were calculated with VDJtools v1.0.0. To cut down on sampling bias, every analysis after diversity analysis relied on just the 250 most abundant clonotypes from each sample. In TCRdb, the public reads were trimmed at Q25 with fastp and aligned with MiXCR, with productive beta chains retained. All rows with the same CDR3 protein become a single entry with the most common DNA and genes. The V and J calls, along with clone size, are taken from TCRdb and not from the paper's own processing. This sample comprises 150,000 to 200,000 distinct CDR3 sequences, 50% to 75% of them detected only once. About 72% of the sample rests with the top ten.

Broad study findings and their caveats: A significantly larger repertoire fraction was made up by the top 250 clones in tumors than in blood (p = 0.039). Only five patients were included in the study, and the authors note that the findings should be validated in a larger study. Pairs of tumor regions showed greater repertoire overlap (mean about 36%) than tumor-adjacent pairs (roughly 17%) or tumor-blood pairs (roughly 15%), which is consistent with antigen-driven expansion. Since the samples were bulk and unsorted, there was no way to compare CD4+ and CD8+ T cell repertoires. Only the TCR beta chain was sequenced, which likely underestimates true repertoire diversity because unpaired alpha chains were not captured.

The chain was built from TRBV12-5 and TRBJ2-1, and 10 junction bases match TRBD2. This TCR was sampled from a man aged 35-49 years with primary liver carcinoma and hepatitis B virus infection. Sequences were obtained from peripheral blood. The CDR3 reads as follows: CASGLDQGQFRLAGRGYEQLF. The DNA sequence follows: TGTGCTAGTGGTTTGGACCAGGGACAGTTTCGACTAGCGGGTCGAGGCTATGAGCAGTTATTC.